This T cell receptor (beta chain) was found in a study of long-term antiretroviral therapy in people with HIV. Study-level findings and limits: At every time point, clones expanded before ART dominated the repertoire.

As to this clone: Its specificity is unknown.

Survey level was the resolution at which the v3.0 immunoSEQ assay ran. TCRdb's copy holds only in-frame clones and misses some; the assay was immunoSEQ multiplex PCR. The table shows 25,000 to 30,000 clones, with more than 75% occurring only once. CDR3 length equals 13 residues. Germline values: CDR1 ENHRY, CDR2 SYGVKD. V was clipped by 0 bases and J by 4 bases, with 7 bases between them. The receptor was derived from a middle-aged man with HIV. Specimen: unsorted PBMCs, collected 4.7 to 5 years after starting antiretroviral therapy. The gene calls are TRBV10-3 and TRBJ2-7, with D unresolved. The CDR3 bases are TGTGCCATCAGTGAGTCAGTGTCATACGAGCAGTACTTC. The encoded protein is CAISESVSYEQYF.